The source of this T cell receptor (beta chain) is a study of beta chain features in type 1 diabetes (dated by TCRdb to 2017 to 2018). For context, the study as a whole: No differences in mean age, gender distribution, total cell number or subset yield were found between patients and healthy donors. Regulatory and stem cell-like memory subsets were isolated from only 8 patients and roughly 8 healthy donors, whereas naive and central memory subsets came from all 30 or so donors. A total of 100 million to 140 million sorted cells were examined across all samples, and the number of cells per subset was strongly correlated with RNA yield. The study compared TCRB repertoires of sorted circulating CD4+ T cell subsets between recently diagnosed type 1 diabetes patients and matched healthy donors.

This clone was counted between two and nine times. Its binding antigen is unknown. It has no much larger one-base neighbor in the sample; base qualities were not kept. From each donor, a single peripheral blood sample of 100 to 150 mL on average was drawn into heparinised tubes. A BD FACSAria II was used to sort naive, central memory, regulatory and stem cell-like memory CD4+ T cells with a panel that included CD45RO, CCR7, CD25, CD127, CD95 and CD27. Every sorted population had a purity above 95%. PBMCs were isolated immediately by Lymphoprep density gradient centrifugation and stained directly without culture. To minimize batch effects, samples were stained and sorted in pairs, one healthy donor with one patient per experiment. Paper-wide results and their limitations: Shorter templates might be favored by PCR, yet because patient and control samples were amplified and corrected together, any such skew would affect both groups equally. Sequencing cDNA rather than genomic DNA could over-represent highly expressing activated cells, although activation and CD3 levels did not differ between groups. The naive, central memory and regulatory TCRB repertoires appeared to resemble one another more closely among patients than among healthy donors. At VDJ recombination sites, patients with type 1 diabetes made fewer insertions and deleted more nucleotides, a pattern implying thymic rearrangement abnormalities. Because the HLA sub-analyses included only small numbers of individuals, any influence of HLA type on TCRB rearrangement was left unresolved. A moderate but significant shortening of TCRB CDR3 length was observed in type 1 diabetes patients in all four CD4+ subsets.

V is pared back by 3 bases and J by 6 bases, with 16 bases lying between the germline termini. Reading from cysteine to phenylalanine, the CDR3 counts 15 amino acids. Only CDR3 DNA remains: 45 bases, in frame from the first base. The germline V gene specifies SGDLS as CDR1 and YYNGEE as CDR2. The entire isolated RNA was reverse transcribed using the High Capacity cDNA Reverse Transcription Kit, and thus expressed TCRB transcripts were sequenced. Deep immunoSEQ sequencing was performed on naive, central memory and regulatory T cell samples, with an average of around 3.5 million total reads per sample. Sorted cells were lysed in RLT buffer and RNA was extracted with DNase-treated RNeasy Micro or Mini kits, depending on cell number. To prevent cross-contamination, each cell subset was processed individually, whereas patient and healthy donor samples were processed jointly. Using the immunoSEQ multiplex PCR, TCRB sequences were amplified from cDNA into 87-bp fragments spanning the CDR3 region. The amplicons were sequenced using the Illumina HiSeq platform. As for the original processing: PCR bias was computationally corrected using synthetic template baselines, reads within Hamming distance 2 were collapsed, and singletons that could not be merged were discarded. Reads were aligned to IMGT to assign V, D and J genes, CDR3 length, and insertions or deletions at six rearrangement sites. Clonotype counts were normalized to sorted cell number within each subset before computing true diversity and Gini coefficients with the tcR R package. The overlap coefficient, calculated on TCRB nucleotide sequences, was used to quantify repertoire sharing. As a proxy for the pre-selection repertoire, out-of-frame TCRB sequences from naive cells were analyzed. The source is immuneACCESS, and TCRdb retained only in-frame sequences with V and J called. Part of the clones is not carried over; for the studies checked, unresolved V genes explain less than half of this, and the remainder is unexplained. Clonal size and the V and J genes are those of that table, whereas D and trimming came from the DNA. The sample contains hundreds of thousands of clones, 15% to 19% of them found a single time. The ten largest clones take up under 0.095% of the sample.

This receptor was identified in a man in his late teens or twenties in good health. The source material was naive CD4+ T cells from blood. The cell subset or site label of this sample denotes: true naive CD4+ T cells. The chain is made from TRBV9 and TRBJ2-1; possibly the D gene is TRBD1, per 7 matching bases. At the DNA level, the sequence is TGTGCCAGCAGCGATGGGGGGACAGCCTCCAATGAGCAGTTCTTC. Its protein product is CASSDGGTASNEQFF.